These 5 T cell receptor beta chains came from one sample sequenced in a study of blood T cells in healthy people across ages. Combining a sample-barcoded 5' primer with a J-beta primer mix, a second PCR ran for about 7 to 11 cycles. Each CDR3 protein is one row after TCRdb ran MiXCR on the 5' RACE reads. The sample shows roughly 1.9 million distinct CDR3 sequences, about two fifths of them seen only once. The specimen was blood. The receptors stem from a human donor in good health.

The V gene is TRBV6-5, the J gene TRBJ2-7, with D perhaps being TRBD1 or TRBD2 (5 bases each). The length of the CDR3 is 16 residues. V was shortened by 0 bases and J by 0 bases, with 12 bases between the two germline ends. CDR1 and CDR2 (germline): MNHEY, SVGAGI. CDR3 in amino acids: CASSYSRDVHSYEQYF. CDR3 DNA: TGTGCCAGCAGTTACTCGAGGGACGTCCACTCCTACGAGCAGTACTTC.

A few counts support this clonotype. The chain has TRBV20-1 and TRBJ2-5; D is undetermined. V was shortened by 4 bases and J by 4 bases, with 10 bases between the two germline ends. The CDR3 loop spans 12 amino acids. CDR1 and CDR2 from the germline V gene are DFQATT and SNEGSKA (reference sequence). CDR3 sequence: CSATRRRETQYF. CDR3 bases: TGCAGTGCTACTCGGCGACGAGAGACCCAGTACTTC.

This clonotype was seen only a few times. The chain is built from TRBV20-1 and TRBJ1-5, with D unclear. Deletions cut 2 bases from V and 3 bases from J, with 11 bases between. The CDR3 covers 14 residues. The V gene's germline CDR1 is DFQATT and CDR2 SNEGSKA (reference sequence). CDR3 coding DNA: TGCAGTGCTAGACGGCAGGAATACAATCAGCCCCAGCATTTT. Its protein is CSARRQEYNQPQHF.

This clonotype was seen a few times. The chain is built from TRBV7-2 and TRBJ2-1, with TRBD2 identical over 8 bases. Unmatched junction bases numbered 8, after V lost 4 bases and J lost 9 bases. Germline CDR1 reads SGHTA; CDR2 reads FQGNSA. This CDR3 has 14 amino acids. CDR3: CASSSWTSSGEQFF. CDR3 in DNA: TGTGCCAGCAGCTCTTGGACTAGCTCTGGTGAGCAGTTCTTC.

The CDR3 loop is CASSSPLREREQYF. CDR3 sequence (DNA): TGTGCCAGCAGCTCCCCCCTGAGGGAACGCGAGCAGTACTTC. V usage is TRBV7-9 and J usage is TRBJ2-4; D perhaps matches TRBD2 (5 bases). The J call may be faulty, since TRBJ2-7 better matches the DNA end. This CDR3 contains 14 residues. Germline loops: CDR1 SEHNR, CDR2 FQNEAQ (reference sequence).